This T cell receptor (beta chain) was found in a study of cytomegalovirus exposure and HLA in healthy donors (dated 2017 in TCRdb). In terms of the full investigation: An earlier analysis of 587 of the donors reported 250 to 350 Gb of sequence data and 90 million to 120 million unique TCR beta sequences obtained from approximately 180 million T cells. Among the roughly 400 genotyped donors, under 90% belonged to the genetic ancestry cluster associated with self-reported Caucasian donors. An earlier analysis of 500 to 650 of the donors applied high-throughput TCR beta sequencing to assess whether each TCR beta V gene segment acted as functional or pseudogenic. The study was designed to test whether signatures of past pathogen exposure could be identified by cataloging public T cell receptors. To study patterns of TCR occurrence, a later analysis re-analyzed previously published TCR beta repertoires from several hundred donors and added high-resolution HLA genotyping. Alongside the repertoire data, information on donor age, sex, ethnicity and CMV serostatus was compiled. Every repertoire in the discovery cohort had been generated on one and the same sequencing platform. Four to six DR-DQ haplotypes were handled as single units for association and clustering because linkage in the cohort was strong. An early release covering roughly 640 HLA-typed donors comprised approximately 290 gigabases of sequencing data and 65 million to 100 million unique TCR sequences. The study profiled the T cell repertoires of about 640 subjects by immunosequencing and related them to cytomegalovirus serostatus. On average, roughly 250,000 unique TCR beta nucleotide sequences were sequenced per donor among several hundred genotyped donors of the cohort, with 15% to 20% of those sequences being non-productive. A later genetic analysis used genome-wide SNP genotypes for about three fifths of the 666 donors, treating that subset as a discovery cohort. The study combined high-throughput TCR immunosequencing, statistical association of individual TCRs with disease status, and machine learning to predict cytomegalovirus infection status. The number of donors typed differed by locus, with about 629-640 for A, B, C, DRB1 and DQB1, roughly 520 for DQA1, approximately 570 for DPA1, and around 450 for DPB1. Rather than using new phenotypic data, the later analysis identified candidate immune exposures from TCR beta sequences and from how often those sequences occurred across donors. Besides the first cohort of some 670 subjects, a separate validation cohort made up of some 110 different subjects was used. HLA typing covered class I and class II loci at four-digit resolution.

Trimming removed 5 bases from V and 3 bases from J, leaving 5 bases between the germline ends. Inclusive of the bounding cysteine and phenylalanine, the CDR3 is 12 residues long. The DNA shown is the 36-base CDR3, in frame from base 1. Per the germline V gene, SGHTA is the CDR1 and FQGNSA is the CDR2. The full study reports these points: In a later analysis, HLA-associated TCR beta chains were found to be more clonally expanded and to have lower generation probabilities than equally common non-associated chains. In a later analysis, TCR association rates were found to vary across HLA loci, with the most associated TCRs seen for DRB1 alleles and the fewest for HLA-C alleles. Presence/absence analyses assumed roughly uniform sequencing depth across donors, an assumption that may not hold. Assigning TCR associations to individual alleles was difficult when HLA alleles, especially DR and DQ, strongly co-occurred. Immune exposure information for the cohort was limited to CMV serostatus. A further reported finding was that TCR beta sequences accurately predicted the HLA-A and HLA-B alleles for most subjects in the first cohort. Because counts were too low, 15 to 20 rarely observed V segments, including chromosome 9 orphons, were excluded from the earlier analysis of some 540 of the donors. Some IMGT-functional V segments, including TRBV6-2 and TRBV6-3, could not be distinguished by the 87-base-pair reads and were therefore excluded. In this cohort, only TCR beta chains were sequenced, and detectable features were limited by the absence of alpha or paired-chain data. A total of about 150 TCR beta chains were listed by the study as associated with cytomegalovirus. A cluster of highly shared sequence variants was judged likely to be a technical artifact of the sequencing pipeline. Because HLA typing was unavailable for some donors at each locus, only the typed subset was used in association tests. A later analysis reported that several top co-occurrence clusters appeared linked to parvovirus B19, influenza, CMV and Epstein-Barr virus. Linkage disequilibrium might explain the correlated functional status among segregating V segments, but an unknown experimental factor could not be excluded. Compared with the roughly 700-donor mean, donors in an Asian-associated ancestry cluster had fewer N-insertions in productive TCRs, according to a later genetic analysis. Across donors, most TCR sequences were observed very rarely, whereas some public TCRs were present in many individuals. It was suggested by the authors that the approach could potentially be generalized to other disease states and immunological phenotypes. At a false discovery rate of 0.05, a later analysis linked 15,000 to 20,000 TCR beta sequences to specific HLA alleles. An association between a missense DCLRE1C variant and V-gene and J-gene trimming of TCR beta chains was found in a later genetic analysis and replicated in an independent cohort. Most CMV-associated TCR beta chains appeared to be HLA-restricted in a later analysis, and the HLA associations seemed to be driven largely by CMV exposure. In an earlier analysis of approximately 590 of the donors, most TCR beta V segments were observed in productive rearrangements about 87% or about 30% of the time, broadly matching IMGT annotations. The classifier was reported to diagnose cytomegalovirus status with high specificity and sensitivity in both the original and validation cohorts. A few of the identified cytomegalovirus-associated TCR beta chains were confirmed in vitro to be specific for cytomegalovirus antigens.

Note on this clone: Its antigen is currently not known. No per-base quality is available; no much larger clone lies one base away.

The library was produced with the immunoSEQ multiplex PCR assay. For the multiplex PCR, a mixture combining 60 forward primers for TCR Vbeta segments and 13 reverse primers for TCR Jbeta segments was used. The CDR3 region of rearranged TCR beta genes was amplified from genomic DNA with a multiplex PCR assay. The amplified TCR beta libraries were sequenced on the Illumina HiSeq System as 87-base-pair reads. The paper's data handling went like this. Across the 670 or so repertoires, a later analysis counted tens of millions of unique TCR beta chains, approximately 12 million of which were shared by at least two donors. To remove PCR and sequencing errors, raw reads were error-corrected and collapsed into unique sequences using a nearest-neighbor algorithm that merged closely related sequences. Alignment of CDR3 sequences to IMGT reference sequences was used to assign V, D and J gene segments. For a sequence to be retained, at least a six-nucleotide match to both a V gene segment and a J gene segment was required. Rearrangements were classified as productive when the CDR3 lacked stop codons and remained in frame with V and J, and all other rearrangements were classified as non-productive. Following IMGT convention, CDR3 was defined as the stretch from the second conserved V-encoded cysteine to the conserved J-encoded phenylalanine. In an earlier analysis of around 540 of the donors, sequences lacking an unambiguous match to a single V gene segment were excluded. In an earlier analysis of approximately 590 of the donors, V segments were called functional above 56.7% productive rearrangements and were called segregating when the between-donor standard deviation exceeded 5%. A statistical classification framework was built to diagnose cytomegalovirus status from the catalog of TCR beta chain sequences. In a later analysis, TCR nucleotide sequences were compared against IMGT/GENE-DB human TR gene sequences so that V and J genes could be assigned. The TCRdist pipeline was used in a later analysis to assign CDR3 sequences and most-parsimonious VDJ recombination scenarios. A later analysis defined each TCR beta chain by its CDR3 amino acid sequence plus V-gene family, and excluded reads lacking a unique V-gene family. To address suspected cross-contamination and a sequencing artifact, a later analysis removed 592 highly shared, low-generation-probability nucleotide sequences. For each public chain, a later analysis derived a clonal expansion index from normalized ranks of inferred template counts within each repertoire. A later analysis computed generation probabilities with a VDJ recombination model fitted to out-of-frame rearrangements, and checked the results against IGoR. In a later analysis, hypergeometric tests were used to score TCR-TCR, TCR-HLA and TCR-CMV co-occurrence, with a repertoire-size bias correction applied to TCR pairs. In a later analysis, false discovery rates were estimated by permuting HLA or CMV assignments 20 times. In a later analysis, co-occurring TCRs were grouped using DBSCAN, and TCRdist sequence similarity was added for clustering within HLA-allele-positive subsets. Repertoires with fewer than 30,000 or more than 120,000 public chains, plus five repertoires with anomalous nucleotide sharing, were excluded from co-occurrence clustering. Entries here come from immuneACCESS through TCRdb and include only in-frame sequences with V and J called. Some clones fail to appear in such tables; in the studies checked, an unresolved V gene covers under half of the shortfall, and the cause of the remainder is unknown. V, J and clone size reflect that table, while D and trimming were determined from the DNA. This sample holds roughly 110,000 clones; about 80% were observed only once. Just over 2% of the sample is in the top ten clones.

In total, approximately 690 healthy bone marrow donors made up the cohort. At the time of sampling, every cohort member was nominally healthy, though immune exposures that went unrecorded were likely present. Of the 610 or so cohort members, fewer than 300 had positive CMV serostatus and 350 to 450 had negative CMV serostatus, and CMV serostatus was not recorded for the donor. A peripheral blood sample was provided by each donor, and peripheral blood mononuclear cells were used for TCR beta sequencing. The Qiagen DNeasy Blood Extraction Kit was used to extract genomic DNA from the blood cell samples.

This receptor was taken from a human donor in good health. Sample: PBMCs. The sequence links TRBV7-2 to TRBJ2-1; the D segment cannot be called with confidence. The DNA sequence is as follows: TGTGCCAGCAGCGGAGACTACAATGAGCAGTTCTTC. Its coded protein is CASSGDYNEQFF.